This TCR beta chain is from a study of control samples from healthy donors and cancer patients. Clones were read by immunoSEQ multiplex PCR, and TCRdb kept only the in-frame ones, dropping some. In the table there are 40,000 to 65,000 clones, about 85% of which are singletons. This CDR3 has 12 residues. V was trimmed by 0 bases and J by 4 bases, leaving 3 bases between them. CDR1 is SGHKS and CDR2 is YYEKEE in the germline V gene (reference sequence). This chain uses TRBV5-5 with TRBJ2-3; D is undetermined. The specimen sequenced was PBMCs. The clonotype comes from a man aged 55-75 years with head and neck cancer. CDR3 sequence reads: CASSLAADTQYF. In DNA form, the CDR3 reads TGTGCCAGCAGCTTGGCTGCAGATACGCAGTATTTT.